Listed below are T cell receptor beta chains from one sample, sequenced in a study of blood T cell repertoires in COVID-19. Sequencing used immunoSEQ multiplex PCR; TCRdb keeps in-frame clones, though not all of them. The table has 65,000 to 100,000 clones, roughly 80% seen once. Sequencing was done on a sample of peripheral blood. Receptor source: a woman older than 75 with acute or convalescent COVID-19. The CDR3 runs from the conserved cysteine through the conserved F or W. The order of the fields is J gene, V gene, D gene, clone size, CDR3 protein, CDR3 DNA. The D gene is left open where the match is weak. Size tells how often a clone was seen (once, few, many) or the class of an expanded clone, and some rows leave it out.

>TRBJ2-5|TRBV5-4|TRBD2|.
CASSLRLAKKTQYF
TGTGCCAGCAGTCTCCGACTAGCTAAGAAGACCCAGTACTTC
>TRBJ2-7|TRBV6-5|.|.
CASSRQVYEQYF
TGTGCCAGCAGTCGACAGGTCTACGAGCAGTACTTC
>TRBJ2-3|TRBV19|TRBD2|.
CASSIDQASGGPPQYF
TGTGCCAGTAGTATAGATCAGGCTAGCGGGGGCCCACCGCAGTATTTT
>TRBJ1-5|TRBV6-2/TRBV6-3|TRBD1|.
CASSYLTGQGTFYQPQHF
TGTGCCAGCAGTTACCTAACAGGACAGGGCACGTTTTATCAGCCCCAGCATTTT
>TRBJ1-5|TRBV27|TRBD1|.
CASSLSLTGGDQPQHF
TGTGCCAGCAGTTTATCGCTCACAGGGGGGGATCAGCCCCAGCATTTT
>TRBJ1-2|TRBV30|.|.
CAWSVVRNSYGYTF
TGTGCCTGGAGTGTCGTCCGGAACAGCTATGGCTACACCTTC
>TRBJ1-1|TRBV5-1|.|.
CASSLYTMNTEAFF
TGCGCCAGCAGCTTGTACACCATGAACACTGAAGCTTTCTTT
>TRBJ2-7|TRBV15|.|.
CATSSDRFHYEQYF
TGTGCCACCAGCAGTGATCGGTTCCACTACGAGCAGTACTTC
>TRBJ2-1|TRBV7-6|TRBD2|.
CASARNGGTSGGFSYNEQFF
TGTGCCAGCGCGAGGAACGGGGGGACTAGCGGGGGATTCTCCTACAATGAGCAGTTCTTC
>TRBJ1-2|TRBV7-9|.|once
CASSLEVTARGGYTF
TGTGCCAGCAGCTTAGAGGTGACGGCCCGGGGGGGCTACACCTTC
>TRBJ1-4|TRBV11-2|TRBD1|few
CASSLNRGYQLFF
TGTGCCAGCAGCTTAAACAGGGGGTACCAACTGTTTTTT
>TRBJ2-1|TRBV7-2|.|once
CASSERSTLGARQFF
TGTGCCAGCAGCGAAAGATCCACCCTGGGGGCGCGGCAGTTCTTC
>TRBJ1-2|TRBV27|.|once
CASSRQADSAYGYTF
TGTGCCAGCAGTCGTCAAGCGGACAGCGCCTATGGCTACACCTTC
>TRBJ1-2|TRBV5-1|.|.
CASSLDRGYTF
TGCGCCAGCAGCTTGGACAGGGGCTACACCTTC
>TRBJ1-1|TRBV2|.|.
CASRRGMTEAFF
TGTGCCAGCAGAAGGGGAATGACTGAAGCTTTCTTT
>TRBJ2-2|TRBV7-6|TRBD2|.
CASSLFSGGTGELFF
TGTGCCAGCAGCTTATTTAGCGGGGGCACCGGGGAGCTGTTTTTT
>TRBJ2-2|TRBV27|TRBD1|.
CASSYKTGEWGTGELFF
TGTGCCAGCAGTTATAAGACAGGGGAATGGGGCACCGGGGAGCTGTTTTTT
>TRBJ2-5|TRBV6-1|.|few
CASSEASVQYF
TGTGCCAGCAGTGAAGCGAGCGTCCAGTACTTC
>TRBJ1-4|TRBV2|TRBD1|.
CASSEQDRGGEKLFF
TGTGCCAGCAGTGAACAGGACAGGGGAGGGGAAAAACTGTTTTTT
>TRBJ1-2|TRBV24-1|TRBD1|.
CATSDPTGDYGYTF
TGTGCCACCAGTGACCCGACAGGGGACTATGGCTACACCTTC
>TRBJ1-3|TRBV19|.|.
CASSHQGGNTIYF
TGTGCCAGTAGTCATCAGGGGGGAAACACCATATATTTT
>TRBJ1-1|TRBV6-6|.|.
CASSLYSEAFF
TGTGCCAGCAGTTTATATTCTGAAGCTTTCTTT
>TRBJ1-1|TRBV19|TRBD1|.
CASRAGGTEAFF
TGTGCCAGTAGAGCAGGGGGCACTGAAGCTTTCTTT
>TRBJ2-3|TRBV5-1|TRBD2|.
CASSLAPGAGATDTQYF
TGCGCCAGCAGCTTGGCGCCCGGAGCGGGGGCCACAGATACGCAGTATTTT
>TRBJ2-7|TRBV4-3|.|.
CASSQSRRGSYEQYF
TGCGCCAGCAGCCAAAGCCGCCGGGGTTCCTACGAGCAGTACTTC
>TRBJ2-1|TRBV7-9|.|.
CASSLLDEQFF
TGTGCCAGCAGCTTACTAGATGAGCAGTTCTTC
>TRBJ2-7|TRBV29-1|TRBD1|.
CSVGDRVYEQYF
TGCAGCGTTGGGGACAGGGTCTACGAGCAGTACTTC
>TRBJ1-5|TRBV12-3/TRBV12-4|.|.
CASSLTGNQPQHF
TGTGCCAGCAGTTTAACAGGGAATCAGCCCCAGCATTTT
>TRBJ1-2|TRBV5-8|.|.
CASSLVPRNYGYTF
TGTGCCAGCAGCTTGGTACCCAGAAACTATGGCTACACCTTC
>TRBJ1-1|TRBV30|TRBD1|.
CAWSRTGSRYGTEAFF
TGTGCCTGGAGTAGGACAGGGTCTCGATATGGCACTGAAGCTTTCTTT
>TRBJ1-1|TRBV6-5|TRBD1|.
CASSYRGRVTEAFF
TGTGCCAGCAGCTACAGGGGGCGGGTTACTGAAGCTTTCTTT
>TRBJ1-4|TRBV7-9|.|.
CASSLATGVPTTNEKLFF
TGTGCCAGCAGCTTAGCCACGGGGGTCCCGACGACTAATGAAAAACTGTTTTTT
>TRBJ2-3|TRBV9|.|.
CASSSQGIRTDTQYF
TGTGCCAGCAGCTCTCAGGGAATTCGCACAGATACGCAGTATTTT
>TRBJ1-3|TRBV28|.|.
CASSRLTATIYF
TGTGCCAGCAGTCGCCTCACAGCAACCATATATTTT
>TRBJ2-7|TRBV5-6|.|.
CASSPRARPYEQYF
TGTGCCAGCAGCCCCAGGGCCAGGCCCTACGAGCAGTACTTC
>TRBJ2-5|TRBV6-2/TRBV6-3|.|.
CASSYSVAQETQYF
TGTGCCAGCAGTTACTCGGTGGCCCAGGAGACCCAGTACTTC
>TRBJ1-1|TRBV21-1|.|few
CASSFWTGRTEAFF
TGTGCCAGCAGCTTCTGGACAGGGAGAACTGAAGCTTTCTTT
>TRBJ1-3|TRBV19|TRBD1|.
CASSGQVHGNTIYF
TGTGCCAGTAGTGGACAGGTTCACGGAAACACCATATATTTT
>TRBJ1-2|TRBV28|TRBD1|.
CAILTGGWSYGYTF
TGTGCCATCCTGACAGGGGGCTGGAGCTATGGCTACACCTTC
>TRBJ2-3|TRBV19|TRBD1|.
CASSIRTGGDTQYF
TGTGCCAGTAGTATCAGGACAGGGGGAGATACGCAGTATTTT
>TRBJ2-3|TRBV6-1|TRBD2|.
CASSEWLAGGPGTDTQYF
TGTGCCAGCAGTGAATGGCTAGCGGGGGGGCCGGGCACAGATACGCAGTATTTT
>TRBJ2-7|TRBV3-1/TRBV3-2|.|once
CASSLRSIHEQYF
TGTGCCAGCAGTCTACGGTCAATCCACGAGCAGTACTTC
>TRBJ2-5|TRBV3-1/TRBV3-2|TRBD1|.
CASSPRQGRKTQYF
TGTGCCAGCAGCCCTAGACAGGGGCGTAAGACCCAGTACTTC
>TRBJ1-1|TRBV10-3|.|.
CAIRVTGTNTEAFF
TGTGCCATCAGGGTTACAGGGACGAACACTGAAGCTTTCTTT
>TRBJ1-4|TRBV19|TRBD1|.
CASDPGTGFQRRKLFF
TGTGCCAGTGATCCCGGGACAGGGTTTCAAAGAAGAAAACTGTTTTTT
>TRBJ1-2|TRBV30|.|.
CAWSNLSGGYTF
TGTGCCTGGAGTAACCTGTCGGGGGGCTACACCTTC
>TRBJ1-1|TRBV5-1|.|few
CASRLQGNTEAFF
TGCGCCAGCAGATTACAGGGGAACACTGAAGCTTTCTTT
>TRBJ1-1|TRBV19|.|.
CASSPGSEAFF
TGTGCCAGTAGTCCGGGGAGTGAAGCTTTCTTT